Each of the 27 T cell receptor beta chains below was sequenced from the same sample in a study of T cells in Graves' hyperthyroidism and ophthalmopathy (dated 2019 in TCRdb). The library was built by means of multiplex PCR. Reads for this sample came from an Illumina HiSeq 2000. The TCR beta CDR3 regions were amplified from RNA transcripts. For the first round of RT-PCR on the TCR CDR3, the HTBI primer set was used together with the Qiagen OneStep RT-PCR kit. TCRdb took the public reads, trimmed them with fastp at Q25, ran MiXCR for clone calling and kept in-frame beta chains. Every CDR3 protein is listed once, alongside the most common genes and DNA of its rows. The sample table records approximately 200,000 distinct CDR3 sequences; approximately 16% of these occur just once. Around 43% of the sample lies in the top ten. Material for sequencing was blood. These receptors originate from a man between 40 and 49 years old with Graves' hyperthyroidism.

The chain links TRBV27 to TRBJ1-6; 7 positions agree with TRBD1. CDR1 and CDR2 (germline): MNHEY, SMNVEV (reference sequence). V dropped 1 base and J dropped 8; count of bases not matched to a gene: 5. This CDR3 is 15 amino acids long. CDR3 DNA: TGTGCCAGCAGTTTATATGACAGGGTGGATTCACCCCTCCACTTT. It encodes CASSLYDRVDSPLHF.

This clonotype has ten or more counts. The chain employs TRBV27 and TRBJ2-1, with a weak D call TRBD2 (5 bases). CDR1 and CDR2 (germline): MNHEY, SMNVEV (reference sequence). V lost 3 bases and J 5 bases, leaving 8 bases between the germline ends. This CDR3 contains 13 residues. CDR3 loop: CASSFGIHNEQFF. The CDR3 DNA reads as TGTGCCAGCAGTTTCGGGATCCACAATGAGCAGTTCTTC.

This clonotype was seen repeatedly, ten times or more. This chain uses TRBV7-3 with TRBJ2-3; D might be TRBD2 (5 bases). CDR1 and CDR2 from the germline V gene are SGHTA and FQGTGA. The V end was cut by 3 bases, the J end by 4 bases, with 14 bases between. The CDR3 covers 15 residues. The CDR3 DNA reads TGTGCCAGCAGCTTGGGAGACCTACACCCAGATACGCAGTATTTT. Residues: CASSLGDLHPDTQYF.

This clonotype was observed at least ten times. The chain links TRBV20-1 to TRBJ1-5, with 8 nucleotides matching TRBD1. The V segment lost 6 bases and the J segment 7 bases; nucleotides outside the gene matches: 8. CDR3 length: 13 amino acids. Per the germline V gene, CDR1 is DFQATT and CDR2 is SNEGSKA (reference sequence). CDR3 in DNA: TGCAGTGCCCGACAGGGGCTTGGACAGCCCCAGCATTTT. Translated, it gives CSARQGLGQPQHF.

This clonotype was observed a handful of times. The gene calls are TRBV20-1 and TRBJ1-5; D uncertain. Germline CDR1 and CDR2: DFQATT and SNEGSKA (reference sequence). The V and J ends lost 1 base and 5 bases respectively, with 6 bases between them. The CDR3 totals 12 residues. The CDR3 nucleotides read TGCAGTGCTAGAGCGGGAGATCAGCCCCAGCATTTT. Translated, it gives CSARAGDQPQHF.

V is TRBV7-2 and J is TRBJ2-1; D gene uncertain. The CDR3 length is 15 residues. Trimming stripped 2 bases from V and 2 bases from J, with 10 bases between. The germline V gene encodes CDR1 SGHTA and CDR2 FQGNSA. The chain's CDR3 is CASSLLADAYNEQFF. The DNA of the CDR3 is TGTGCCAGCAGCTTACTGGCGGACGCCTACAATGAGCAGTTCTTC.

The rearrangement uses TRBV7-3 and TRBJ2-1; either TRBD1 or TRBD2 may fit D (5 bases each). The CDR3 has 14 residues. Trimming took 5 bases from V and 5 from J, leaving 13 bases between them. From germline, CDR1 is SGHTA and CDR2 FQGTGA. The CDR3, as DNA: TGTGCCAGCAGCCCGACGGGACCACACAATGAGCAGTTCTTC. This gives the protein CASSPTGPHNEQFF.

There are many counts of this clonotype. The chain employs TRBV9 and TRBJ2-1, with unresolved D. This CDR3 is built from 15 residues. The ends were cut back, 2 bases at V and 12 bases at J, with 21 bases in the middle. Looked up from germline, CDR1 is SGDLS and CDR2 is YYNGEE. The CDR3, as DNA: TGTGCCAGCAGCGTTAGTTATGGCTCGGATCCAAGGCAGTTCTTC. Residues: CASSVSYGSDPRQFF.

This clonotype appeared many times. This rearrangement joins TRBV15 to TRBJ1-1, with 7 bases aligning to TRBD1. The junction had 4 bases not matched to a gene; V was cut back by 3 bases and J by 6 bases. The CDR3 totals 13 residues. The germline V gene has CDR1 LNHNV and CDR2 YYDKDF (reference sequence). The CDR3 nucleotides read TGTGCCACCAGCAGTAGACAGGGCTCTGAAGCTTTCTTT. This encodes CATSSRQGSEAFF.

The rearrangement uses TRBV15 and TRBJ1-6; 8 nucleotides agree with TRBD1. This CDR3 is 17 amino acids long. CDR1 is LNHNV and CDR2 is YYDKDF in the germline V gene (reference sequence). The V gene end was trimmed by 4 bases and the J gene end by 0 bases; junction bases not matched to a gene: 5. Here the CDR3 DNA reads TGTGCCACCAGCACCCGACAGGGGAGCTCCTATAATTCACCCCTCCACTTT. This codes for CATSTRQGSSYNSPLHF.

Only a few counts were recorded for this clonotype. A much larger clone lies a single base off, so this may be a read error. The CDR3 loop reads CASSASGGYPEAQYF. The CDR3 DNA is TGTGCCAGCAGCGCTAGCGGGGGATACCCAGAGGCCCAGTACTTC. The genes are TRBV7-8 and TRBJ2-5, with TRBD2 matching 10 bases. The CDR3 sequence is 15 residues long. CDR1 SGHVS and CDR2 FQNEAQ come from the germline V gene.

This clonotype showed up many times. CDR3 region: CASSLTGASNQPQHF. The CDR3 region has the DNA TGTGCCAGCAGCTTAACAGGGGCGAGCAATCAGCCCCAGCATTTT. The genes are TRBV11-2 and TRBJ1-5; 7 bases are shared with TRBD1. Germline CDR1 and CDR2: SGHAT and FQNNGV. The CDR3 extends over 15 amino acids. J gave up 1 base and V 2 bases, and 2 bases lay outside the gene matches.

The V call is TRBV7-2, the J call TRBJ2-2; 8 positions agree with TRBD2. Germline V CDR1 and CDR2: SGHTA, FQGNSA. The CDR3 length is 14 residues. V was pared by 5 bases and J by 13 bases, with 12 bases of the junction left unmatched. CDR3 residues: CASSPGGGRVRLFF. CDR3 DNA sequence: TGTGCCAGCAGCCCGGGGGGGGGGCGGGTTCGGCTGTTTTTT.

This clonotype was seen just once. The rearrangement links TRBV3-1 to TRBJ2-5, with D unresolved. Looked up from germline, CDR1 is LGHDT and CDR2 is YNNKEL (reference sequence). This CDR3 contains 13 residues. The ends were cut back, 2 bases at V and 5 bases at J, with 9 bases in the middle. CDR3 residues: CASSQHTRETQYF. CDR3 DNA: TGTGCCAGCAGCCAACATACGCGGGAGACCCAGTACTTC.

There are many counts of this clonotype. In nucleotides, the CDR3 is TGCAGTGCTAGACCCTGGGACGGGGGAAGTTTTGGGACCCAGTACTTC. It encodes CSARPWDGGSFGTQYF. The genes are TRBV20-1 and TRBJ2-5; perhaps TRBD2 as D (6 bases). The CDR3 contains 16 residues. V was shortened by 2 bases and J by 7 bases, with 23 bases between the two germline ends. From germline, CDR1 is DFQATT and CDR2 SNEGSKA (reference sequence).

This clonotype was counted ten times or more. J is TRBJ1-1 and V is TRBV5-4, with D perhaps TRBD1 (5 bases). From germline, CDR1 is SGHNT and CDR2 YYREEE (reference sequence). V was shortened by 4 bases and J by 0 bases, with 13 bases between the two germline ends. The CDR3 length is 15 residues. The CDR3 is CASSQGAQVNTEAFF. The CDR3, as DNA: TGTGCCAGCAGCCAAGGGGCACAGGTGAACACTGAAGCTTTCTTT.

This clonotype appeared a few times. The chain couples TRBV20-1 to TRBJ2-2; 10 bases agree with TRBD1. CDR1 DFQATT and CDR2 SNEGSKA come from the germline V gene (reference sequence). V trimming: 4 bases; J trimming: 4 bases; junction bases outside the gene matches: 9. The CDR3 extends over 16 amino acids. The CDR3 DNA is TGCAGTGCTACTGACAGGACAGGGGGACCCACCGGGGAGCTGTTTTTT. This translates into CSATDRTGGPTGELFF.

This clonotype has ten or more counts. The chain employs TRBV2 and TRBJ2-1; D gene unclear. Trimming took 6 bases from V and 0 from J, leaving 9 bases between them. The CDR3 is 14 residues long. The germline V gene has CDR1 SNHLY and CDR2 FYNNEI. In DNA form, the CDR3 reads TGTGCCAGCAGGACCAGTAACTCCTACAATGAGCAGTTCTTC. It encodes CASRTSNSYNEQFF.

The J gene is TRBJ2-5, the V gene TRBV12-5; TRBD1 aligns across 11 bases. The CDR3 extends over 15 amino acids. Germline V CDR1 and CDR2: LGHNT, FRNRAP. With 3 bases clipped from V and 5 bases from J, the junction kept 5 bases outside the gene matches. CDR3 coding DNA: TGTGCTAGTGGTTTAGGGACAGGGGGTGGCGAGACCCAGTACTTC. It yields the protein CASGLGTGGGETQYF.

Turning to this clonotype: Here the CDR3 omits its conserved ending phenylalanine or tryptophan, so a read error is the likely source. The chain carries TRBV20-1 and TRBJ1-3; 10 bases fit TRBD1. The CDR3 extends over 18 amino acids. Per the germline V gene, CDR1 is DFQATT and CDR2 is SNEGSKA (reference sequence). V trimming: 2 bases; J trimming: 0 bases; junction bases outside the gene matches: 10. The CDR3 protein is CSARQPAGTGDSGNTIYS. DNA of the CDR3: TGCAGTGCTAGACAGCCTGCCGGGACAGGGGACTCTGGAAACACCATATATTCT.

The table lists this clonotype with many counts. This sequence joins TRBV6-2 or TRBV6-3 and TRBJ2-1, with D perhaps matching TRBD2 (5 bases). This CDR3 is 15 amino acids long. V lost 2 bases and J lost 0, with 8 bases in between. The germline V gene has CDR1 MNHEY and CDR2 SVGEGT. DNA of the CDR3: TGTGCCAGCAGTTACGGTGAGGGCTCCTACAATGAGCAGTTCTTC. It is translated as CASSYGEGSYNEQFF.

This clonotype was observed at least ten times. J is TRBJ1-1 and V is TRBV4-3; D is ambiguous. Trimming pared 0 bases from V and 1 base from J, leaving 9 bases between. Germline-derived CDR1 and CDR2 are LGHNA and YSLEER. The CDR3 covers 15 residues. In nucleotides, the CDR3 is TGCGCCAGCAGCCAAGAGGCAGTTAGGAACACTGAAGCTTTCTTT. Protein product: CASSQEAVRNTEAFF.

The chain links TRBV15 to TRBJ2-7; TRBD1 matches at 11 bases. Germline V gene data show CDR1 as LNHNV and CDR2 as YYDKDF (reference sequence). V was clipped by 0 bases and J by 3 bases; unmatched bases: 4. The CDR3 sequence is 16 residues long. CDR3 sequence: CATSRDEGTGGYEQYF. DNA for the CDR3: TGTGCCACCAGCAGAGATGAGGGGACAGGGGGCTACGAGCAGTACTTC.

This clonotype was found many times. V gene TRBV13 combines with J gene TRBJ2-2; D gene uncertain. CDR3 size: 14 residues. CDR1 and CDR2 (germline): PRHDT, FYEKMQ (reference sequence). V lost 7 bases, J lost 4 bases, and 13 bases lay in between. The CDR3 nucleotides read TGTGCCAGCACCCCCCGTGAGACCACCGGGGAGCTGTTTTTT. Its translation is CASTPRETTGELFF.

This clonotype appeared a few times. This chain uses TRBV12-3 or TRBV12-4 with TRBJ1-1; D not resolved. The CDR3 is 14 residues long. V lost 1 base to trimming and J lost 2 bases, with 8 bases between them. In DNA form, the CDR3 reads TGTGCCAGCAGTTTAGGTTGGGGAAACACTGAAGCTTTCTTT. Its protein product is CASSLGWGNTEAFF.

This clonotype has a count of ten or more. The J gene is TRBJ2-1, the V gene TRBV12-3 or TRBV12-4; 12 bases are a match to TRBD2. Germline trimming cut 3 bases from V and 2 bases from J; bases unmatched to any gene: 2. This CDR3 spans 16 amino acids. The CDR3 loop is CASSFGTSGPYNEQFF. The CDR3 coding sequence is TGTGCCAGCAGTTTTGGGACTAGCGGGCCCTACAATGAGCAGTTCTTC.

The V gene is TRBV9, the J gene TRBJ2-1; D is perhaps TRBD2 (5 bases). Germline CDR1 SGDLS, CDR2 YYNGEE. Trimming took 4 bases from V and 11 from J, leaving 13 bases between them. This CDR3 is built from 12 residues. CDR3 in amino acids: CASSLTRGQQFF. The DNA of the CDR3 is TGTGCCAGCAGCCTAACCCGAGGGCAGCAGTTCTTC.